The 6 T cell receptor beta chains below all came from one sample that was sequenced in a study of blood T cell repertoires in COVID-19. Assay used: immunoSEQ multiplex PCR; TCRdb lists only in-frame clones, some missing. The table records 55,000 to 65,000 clones, approximately 91% of them present only once. Sequencing was carried out using peripheral blood. All receptors derive from a human donor in a cohort sampled during active COVID-19.

This rearrangement joins TRBV18 to TRBJ1-1; D is possibly TRBD1 (5 bases). Germline V CDR1 and CDR2: KGHSH, LQKENI. The CDR3 loop spans 16 amino acids. The V end was cut by 0 bases, the J end by 2 bases, with 13 bases between. The CDR3 here is CASSPPIRGLNTEAFF. DNA for the CDR3: TGTGCCAGCTCACCACCGATAAGGGGCCTTAACACTGAAGCTTTCTTT.

The V gene is TRBV14, the J gene TRBJ2-1; D unresolved. This CDR3 has 11 residues. CDR1 SGHDN and CDR2 FVKESK come from the germline V gene. The V end was cut by 1 base, the J end by 12 bases, with 7 bases between. CDR3 DNA: TGTGCCAGCAGCCAAGCTCTAACGCAGTTCTTC. This gives the protein CASSQALTQFF. Based on the CDR3 plus reference TRBV14 and TRBJ2-1, the full variable domain is EAGVTQFPSHSVIEKGQTVTLRCDPISGHDNLYWYRRVMGKEIKFLLHFVKESKQDESGMPNNRFLAERTGGTYSTLKVQPAELEDSGVYFCASSQALTQFFGPGTRLTVL.

The chain uses TRBV28 and TRBJ1-5; 8 nucleotides agree with TRBD1. Trimming removed 7 bases from V and 2 bases from J; junction bases left unmatched: 10. CDR1 is MDHEN, CDR2 SYDVKM, per germline. This CDR3 contains 16 residues. DNA of the CDR3: TGTGCCAGCACCCATCAGGGGGCAGGTGGCAATCAGCCCCAGCATTTT. It translates to CASTHQGAGGNQPQHF.

The V gene is TRBV28, the J gene TRBJ1-2; D is undetermined. Germline CDR1 reads MDHEN; CDR2 reads SYDVKM. This CDR3 is built from 14 residues. Trimming cost V 7 bases and J 4 bases, with 16 bases left between them. CDR3 protein: CASTPYGRVYGYTF. The CDR3 DNA follows: TGTGCCAGCACCCCATATGGGCGCGTCTATGGCTACACCTTC.

The chain carries TRBV5-1 and TRBJ2-1, with 8 bases matching TRBD2. V lost 2 bases and J lost 3; bases outside the gene matches: 4. Germline-derived CDR1 and CDR2 are SGHRS and YFSETQ. This CDR3 spans 15 amino acids. This chain's CDR3 is CASSFVTSGYNEQFF. CDR3 sequence (DNA): TGCGCCAGCAGCTTTGTAACTAGCGGCTACAATGAGCAGTTCTTC.

The gene calls are TRBV5-5 and TRBJ1-1, with unresolved D. Germline V lookup: CDR1 SGHKS, CDR2 YYEKEE (reference sequence). The CDR3 is 13 amino acids. V was shortened by 2 bases and J by 0 bases, with 5 bases between the two germline ends. The CDR3 bases are TGTGCCAGCAGCTTTGCAGTGAACACTGAAGCTTTCTTT. Translation: CASSFAVNTEAFF.